Following are 32 T cell receptor beta chains from one sample sequenced in a study of blood T cell repertoires in COVID-19. Clones were sequenced by immunoSEQ multiplex PCR, and TCRdb holds only the in-frame ones, with some missing. The profile shows roughly 180,000 clones, more than 80% of them singletons. Specimen: peripheral blood. The origin of the receptors is a woman aged 60-75 years with acute or convalescent COVID-19.

The gene calls are TRBV6-2 or TRBV6-3 and TRBJ1-1, with D unresolved. Trimming left V 4 bases short and J 4 bases short, with 10 bases between. Germline values: CDR1 MNHEY, CDR2 SVGEGT. CDR3 length equals 13 residues. The CDR3: CASSWWSGTEAFF. DNA for the CDR3: TGTGCCAGCAGTTGGTGGTCCGGCACTGAAGCTTTCTTT.

V and J are TRBV19 and TRBJ1-3, with 7 nucleotides matching TRBD1. Trimming at V came to 3 bases and at J to 4 bases, leaving 18 bases not matched to a gene. The germline V gene has CDR1 LNHDA and CDR2 SQIVND (reference sequence). The CDR3 has 19 amino acids. The CDR3 region has the DNA TGTGCCAGTAGTATTCAGGGGACAGTATCGTACCGTCGAGGAAACACCATATATTTT. It yields the protein CASSIQGTVSYRRGNTIYF.

The chain combines TRBV28 with TRBJ1-6; 7 bases line up with TRBD1. Germline V gene lookup returns CDR1 MDHEN and CDR2 SYDVKM. V trimming: 6 bases; J trimming: 6 bases; junction bases outside the gene matches: 5. This CDR3 has 14 amino acids. CDR3 in DNA: TGTGCCAGCAGGGCAGGGGGAGGTAATTCACCCCTCCACTTT. Its translation: CASRAGGGNSPLHF.

The chain is built from TRBV30 and TRBJ2-3; 7 bases map to TRBD1. V was pared by 0 bases and J by 5 bases, with 23 bases of the junction left unmatched. This CDR3 has 20 residues. Germline CDR1 is GTSNPN and CDR2 is SVGIG (reference sequence). CDR3 loop: CAWSVWGAGLAGGLKDTQYF. Written as DNA, the CDR3 is TGTGCCTGGAGTGTGTGGGGAGCCGGCCTAGCAGGGGGTCTGAAAGATACGCAGTATTTT.

This clone was picked up a small number of times. The chain is built from TRBV7-3 and TRBJ2-1; 7 bases agree with TRBD2. Germline V gene lookup returns CDR1 SGHTA and CDR2 FQGTGA. With V trimmed by 5 bases and J by 5 bases, 21 bases remained unmatched. The CDR3 has 19 residues. The CDR3 nucleotides read TGTGCCAGCAGCGAGAAGACGCGGGGGACTGTCGGTATCGACAATGAGCAGTTCTTC. This codes for CASSEKTRGTVGIDNEQFF. Supplemented by reference TRBV7-3 and TRBJ2-1, the full variable domain reads GAGVSQTPSNKVTEKGKYVELRCDPISGHTALYWYRQSLGQGPEFLIYFQGTGAADDSGLPNDRFFAVRPEGSVSTLKIQRTERGDSAVYLCASSEKTRGTVGIDNEQFFGPGTRLTVL.

The chain combines TRBV7-3 with TRBJ2-1; 11 positions agree with TRBD2. CDR1 SGHTA and CDR2 FQGTGA come from the germline V gene. The length of the CDR3 is 17 residues. V dropped 5 bases and J dropped 0; count of bases not matched to a gene: 6. The CDR3 DNA is TGTGCCAGCAGCCCAACTAGCGGGAGCGTCTCCTACAATGAGCAGTTCTTC. Its translation: CASSPTSGSVSYNEQFF. The complete variable domain, with remaining parts taken from reference TRBV7-3 and TRBJ2-1, reads GAGVSQTPSNKVTEKGKYVELRCDPISGHTALYWYRQSLGQGPEFLIYFQGTGAADDSGLPNDRFFAVRPEGSVSTLKIQRTERGDSAVYLCASSPTSGSVSYNEQFFGPGTRLTVL.

J is TRBJ2-4 and V is TRBV4-1, with 10 bases matching TRBD2. CDR3 size: 19 residues. Germline V gene data show CDR1 as MGHRA and CDR2 as YSYEKL. V lost 0 bases, J lost 1 base, and 9 bases stayed unmatched. DNA of the CDR3: TGCGCCAGCAGCCAAGAGGGAGGGGATAGCGGGAGGGCCAAAAACATTCAGTACTTC. Protein sequence: CASSQEGGDSGRAKNIQYF.

The rearrangement joins TRBV21-1 to TRBJ2-5; TRBD1, the D gene given by the table, was not confirmed from the DNA. TRBV21-1 has pseudogene status. This CDR3 spans 13 amino acids. CDR3 loop: CASSNGQGSNQYF. CDR3 in DNA: TGTGCCAGCAGCAACGGACAGGGGAGTAACCAGTACTTC.

With regard to this clone: The limits of the CDR3 on the DNA are not certain, so only TCRdb's listed CDR3 is given. The chain couples TRBV11-2 to TRBJ2-1; TRBD2, the D gene given by the table, was not confirmed from the DNA. The CDR3 has 13 amino acids, counting both end residues. Per germline, CDR1 SGHAT and CDR2 FQNNGV. The CDR3 spells CASSPDFGSGNFF.

In the case of this clone: Other DNA sequences in the same sample also yield this CDR3. The V and J genes are TRBV6-5 and TRBJ1-1; 8 bases match TRBD1. CDR3 length equals 13 residues. The junction had 4 bases not matched to a gene; V was cut back by 6 bases and J by 4 bases. Germline V gives CDR1 MNHEY, CDR2 SVGAGI. The CDR3, as DNA: TGTGCCAGCAGGGACAGGGCAGCCACTGAAGCTTTCTTT. Translating it yields CASRDRAATEAFF.

The V and J genes are TRBV24-1 and TRBJ1-1; D may be TRBD1 (6 bases). Trimming took 0 bases from V and 4 from J, leaving 14 bases between them. Looked up from germline, CDR1 is KGHDR and CDR2 is SFDVKD. This CDR3 spans 16 amino acids. CDR3 DNA: TGTGCCACCAGTGATTTGCCCCACAGGGAGGGCACTGAAGCTTTCTTT. Amino acid sequence: CATSDLPHREGTEAFF.

The table lists this clone with a few counts. This sequence joins TRBV24-1 and TRBJ2-2; 8 bases map to TRBD1. Germline values: CDR1 KGHDR, CDR2 SFDVKD. This CDR3 spans 16 amino acids. After removal of 4 bases from V and 0 bases from J, the junction contained 3 bases not matched to a gene. The CDR3 reads CATSDPGGANTGELFF. CDR3 nucleotides: TGTGCCACCAGTGACCCAGGGGGCGCGAACACCGGGGAGCTGTTTTTT.

The chain combines TRBV24-1 with TRBJ1-1; 8 bases are a match to TRBD1. This CDR3 has 16 amino acids. The ends lost 3 bases at V and 1 base at J; junction bases unmatched: 6. CDR1 and CDR2 from the germline V gene are KGHDR and SFDVKD. This CDR3 reads CATSDTTGTGNTEAFF. The CDR3 region has the DNA TGTGCCACCAGTGATACTACCGGGACAGGGAACACTGAAGCTTTCTTT.

V gene TRBV19 combines with J gene TRBJ1-6; possibly TRBD1 for D (6 bases). The CDR3 spans 15 residues. With 11 bases removed from V and 4 bases from J, the gap between germline ends came to 18 bases. CDR1 is LNHDA, CDR2 SQIVND, per germline (reference sequence). The chain's CDR3 is CARGGAEGYNSPLHF. Here the CDR3 DNA reads TGTGCCCGGGGGGGGGCTGAAGGATATAATTCACCCCTCCACTTT. Full variable domain (missing parts from reference TRBV19 and TRBJ1-6): DGGITQSPKYLFRKEGQNVTLSCEQNLNHDAMYWYRQDPGQGLRLIYYSQIVNDFQKGDIAEGYSVSREKKESFPLTVTSAQKNPTAFYLCARGGAEGYNSPLHFGNGTRLTVT.

This clone was detected a few times. The rearrangement links TRBV10-3 to TRBJ2-1; 11 nucleotides agree with TRBD2. The CDR3 runs to 19 residues. Germline assignment: CDR1 ENHRY and CDR2 SYGVKD. J was trimmed by 0 bases and V by 5 bases; bases with no gene match: 12. CDR3 coding DNA: TGTGCCATCAGTATGGCCGGGACTAGCGGTCCTAGCTCCTACAATGAGCAGTTCTTC. Translating gives CAISMAGTSGPSSYNEQFF.

The V call is TRBV27, the J call TRBJ1-5, with D unresolved. V lost 2 bases and J lost 10, with 18 bases in between. Germline assignment: CDR1 MNHEY and CDR2 SMNVEV (reference sequence). The CDR3 extends over 15 amino acids. The CDR3 spells CASSLTGPAGFPQHF. DNA of the CDR3: TGTGCCAGCAGTTTAACTGGGCCCGCGGGTTTTCCCCAGCATTTT.

The chain links TRBV6-5 to TRBJ1-1, with 7 bases that match TRBD1. With V trimmed by 2 bases and J by 6 bases, 6 bases remained unmatched. The CDR3 length is 14 residues. In germline, CDR1 is MNHEY, CDR2 SVGAGI. CDR3 DNA sequence: TGTGCCAGCAGTTACCGGGGACAGTTCGCTGAAGCTTTCTTT. Its protein is CASSYRGQFAEAFF.

The chain links TRBV5-8 to TRBJ1-6; 7 bases are a match to TRBD1. CDR1 is SGHTS and CDR2 is YDEGEE in the germline V gene. CDR3 size: 15 residues. The J segment lost 10 bases and the V segment lost 0 bases, leaving 7 bases of the junction unmatched. The chain's CDR3 is CASSLDGTEGSPLHF. The CDR3 nucleotides read TGTGCCAGCAGCTTGGACGGGACAGAGGGCTCACCCCTCCACTTT.

J is TRBJ2-1 and V is TRBV6-6; D perhaps matches TRBD2 (6 bases). The germline V gene has CDR1 MNHNY and CDR2 SVGAGI (reference sequence). V lost 6 bases and J 5 bases, leaving 11 bases between the germline ends. The length of the CDR3 is 13 residues. The chain's CDR3 is CASSRDFNNEQFF. As DNA, the CDR3 is TGTGCCAGCAGCCGGGACTTTAACAATGAGCAGTTCTTC.

In its sample, this clone was seen a few times. The rearrangement uses TRBV4-1 and TRBJ2-3, with TRBD2 matching 8 bases. This CDR3 has 20 residues. V lost 0 bases, J lost 6 bases, and 20 bases stayed unmatched. The V gene's germline CDR1 is MGHRA and CDR2 YSYEKL. In nucleotides, the CDR3 is TGCGCCAGCAGCCAAGATCGAACGGTTACGCGGAACGGGAGGGCTGATACGCAGTATTTT. It translates to CASSQDRTVTRNGRADTQYF.

The CDR3 protein is CASSPVQPTSGNTIYF. DNA for the CDR3: TGTGCCAGCTCACCAGTACAGCCGACCTCTGGAAACACCATATATTTT. The chain recombines TRBV18 with TRBJ1-3; D is ambiguous. This CDR3 is built from 16 residues. The germline V gene encodes CDR1 KGHSH and CDR2 LQKENI. Trimming shortened V by 2 bases and J by 0 bases, and 11 bases separated the two germline ends.

The chain combines TRBV3-1 (or the pseudogene TRBV3-2) with TRBJ1-1, with unresolved D. Trimming took 3 bases from V and 1 from J, leaving 9 bases between them. The CDR3 has 14 residues. Germline V lookup: CDR1 LGHDT, CDR2 YNNKEL (reference sequence). DNA of the CDR3: TGTGCCAGCAGCCATTTTCGCGAGAACACTGAAGCTTTCTTT. This translates into CASSHFRENTEAFF.

This clone was detected once. CDR3 nucleotides: TGTGCCAGCAGCGTAGGGGGACAGGGGAGCACTGAAGCTTTCTTT. Amino acids: CASSVGGQGSTEAFF. This rearrangement joins TRBV9 to TRBJ1-1; 10 nucleotides align to TRBD1. This CDR3 region has 15 residues. Germline CDR1 and CDR2: SGDLS and YYNGEE. J gave up 4 bases and V 0 bases, and 3 bases lay outside the gene matches.

The count of this clone is one. The V gene is TRBV7-3, the J gene TRBJ2-2; D is perhaps TRBD1 (6 bases). Germline V gene data show CDR1 as SGHTA and CDR2 as FQGTGA. V gave up 5 bases and J gave up 5 bases, with 9 bases separating them. The CDR3 length is 13 residues. The CDR3 region is CASSPGDTGELFF. The CDR3 bases are TGTGCCAGCAGCCCAGGGGATACCGGGGAGCTGTTTTTT. The full variable domain, with the rest looked up from reference TRBV7-3 and TRBJ2-2, is GAGVSQTPSNKVTEKGKYVELRCDPISGHTALYWYRQSLGQGPEFLIYFQGTGAADDSGLPNDRFFAVRPEGSVSTLKIQRTERGDSAVYLCASSPGDTGELFFGEGSRLTVL.

This clone was counted only a few times. This chain connects TRBV18 to TRBJ1-1; D not certain. The CDR3 spans 13 residues. Germline V CDR1 and CDR2: KGHSH, LQKENI. Trimming pared 5 bases from V and 4 bases from J, leaving 11 bases between. The CDR3 DNA reads TGTGCCAGCTCAGCCAATTTCGGCACTGAAGCTTTCTTT. Its translation: CASSANFGTEAFF.

The V gene is TRBV27, the J gene TRBJ2-3, with 7 bases fitting TRBD2. The length of the CDR3 is 16 residues. The J segment lost 0 bases and the V segment lost 6 bases, leaving 9 bases of the junction unmatched. CDR1 MNHEY and CDR2 SMNVEV come from the germline V gene (reference sequence). In nucleotides, the CDR3 is TGTGCCAGCAGGGGGACTACCTGGCTTAGCACAGATACGCAGTATTTT. Encoded protein: CASRGTTWLSTDTQYF.

V and J are TRBV5-1 and TRBJ1-5; perhaps TRBD1 as D (5 bases). From germline, CDR1 is SGHRS and CDR2 YFSETQ. Trimming removed 3 bases at V and 5 bases at J, with 9 bases between. This CDR3 spans 13 amino acids. The CDR3 here is CASSSDRDQPQHF. CDR3 sequence (DNA): TGCGCCAGCAGCTCCGACAGAGATCAGCCCCAGCATTTT.

The V gene is TRBV6-5, the J gene TRBJ2-1; 10 bases are a match to TRBD2. The ends lost 5 bases at V and 5 bases at J; junction bases unmatched: 6. CDR3 length equals 15 residues. Germline loops: CDR1 MNHEY, CDR2 SVGAGI. The CDR3 reads CASSRLAGSHNEQFF. In nucleotides, the CDR3 is TGTGCCAGCAGTAGACTAGCGGGTTCCCACAATGAGCAGTTCTTC.

The rearrangement uses TRBV19 and TRBJ1-2, with 8 bases that match TRBD1. V shed 2 bases and J 5 bases; nucleotides not matched to a gene: 10. The CDR3 runs to 16 residues. Per germline, CDR1 LNHDA and CDR2 SQIVND (reference sequence). The CDR3 DNA sequence: TGTGCCAGTAGTATATCCGCTCTGACAGGGGATTATGGCTACACCTTC. Translation gives CASSISALTGDYGYTF.

V usage is TRBV2 and J usage is TRBJ1-6; 10 bases are shared with TRBD1. The CDR3 covers 13 residues. Germline loops: CDR1 SNHLY, CDR2 FYNNEI. V shed 8 bases and J 7 bases; nucleotides not matched to a gene: 2. The CDR3 coding sequence is TGTGCCAGCGACAGGGGGCAAAATTCACCCCTCCACTTT. Residues: CASDRGQNSPLHF.

V is TRBV28 and J is TRBJ1-3; TRBD1 matches at 7 bases. The CDR3 is 13 amino acids. Germline V gene sequence: CDR1 MDHEN, CDR2 SYDVKM. V trimming: 8 bases; J trimming: 4 bases; junction bases outside the gene matches: 5. Here the CDR3 DNA reads TGTGCCAGCCGACAGGGCAGCGGAAACACCATATATTTT. This codes for CASRQGSGNTIYF.

The rearrangement links TRBV24-1 to TRBJ1-1, with a weak D call TRBD1 (5 bases). The CDR3 consists of 12 residues. Trimming stripped 9 bases from V and 3 bases from J, with 10 bases between. The germline CDR1 and CDR2 sequences are KGHDR and SFDVKD. The CDR3 is CATRRGDTEAFF. The DNA for the CDR3 is TGTGCCACCCGACGGGGGGACACTGAAGCTTTCTTT.